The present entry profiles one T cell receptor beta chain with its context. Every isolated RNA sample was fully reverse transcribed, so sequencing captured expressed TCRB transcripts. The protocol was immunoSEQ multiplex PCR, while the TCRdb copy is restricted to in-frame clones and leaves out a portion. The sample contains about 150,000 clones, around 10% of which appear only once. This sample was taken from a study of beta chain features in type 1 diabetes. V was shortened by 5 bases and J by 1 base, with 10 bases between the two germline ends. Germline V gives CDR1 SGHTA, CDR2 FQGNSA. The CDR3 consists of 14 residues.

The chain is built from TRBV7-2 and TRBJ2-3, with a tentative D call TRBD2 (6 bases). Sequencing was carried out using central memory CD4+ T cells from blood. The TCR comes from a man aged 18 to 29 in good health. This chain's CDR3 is CASSPGGGTDTQYF. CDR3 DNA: TGTGCCAGCAGCCCCGGGGGAGGCACAGATACGCAGTATTTT.